These 14 T cell receptor beta chains were sequenced from one sample in a study of Graves' ophthalmopathy and Graves' hyperthyroidism. Amplification from RNA transcripts yielded the TCR beta CDR3 regions. RT-PCR with HTBI primers came first, then second-round multiplex PCR. TCRdb itself ran the multiplex PCR reads through MiXCR, one entry per CDR3 protein. The profile shows hundreds of thousands of distinct CDR3 sequences, about 40% of them singletons. Sequencing used peripheral blood. All receptors come from an adult man with Graves' ophthalmopathy.

To note about this clonotype: One end of the junction fails to match germline, which may point to a read error. V and J are TRBV9 and TRBJ2-5; 7 bases fit TRBD1. The CDR3 sequence is 10 residues long. The germline CDR1 and CDR2 sequences are SGDLS and YYNGEE. Written as DNA, the CDR3 is TGTGCCAGCAGCACTGGACAGGCCCCCTTC. This translates into CASSTGQAPF.

Ten or more counts support this clonotype. The chain has TRBV19 and TRBJ2-6, with D perhaps given as TRBD1 or TRBD2 (5 bases each). The length of the CDR3 is 17 residues. In germline, CDR1 is LNHDA, CDR2 SQIVND (reference sequence). V dropped 6 bases and J dropped 0 bases, with 15 bases sitting between them. CDR3 nucleotide sequence: TGTGCCAGTAGAACACCGGGACCGCGCTCTGGGGCCAACGTCCTGACTTTC. As protein: CASRTPGPRSGANVLTF.

J is TRBJ1-4 and V is TRBV10-3, with D tentatively TRBD1 (5 bases). Germline loops: CDR1 ENHRY, CDR2 SYGVKD. This CDR3 is built from 13 residues. V lost 6 bases, J lost 8 bases, and 13 bases lay in between. CDR3 sequence: CAISKGLSEKLFF. CDR3 nucleotide sequence: TGTGCCATCAGCAAGGGACTATCGGAAAAACTGTTTTTT.

This clonotype was recorded at least ten times. The chain combines TRBV5-4 with TRBJ1-4; 8 nucleotides align to TRBD1. CDR3 size: 14 residues. The ends lost 4 bases at V and 3 bases at J; junction bases unmatched: 2. Germline CDR1 reads SGHNT; CDR2 reads YYREEE (reference sequence). The CDR3, as DNA: TGTGCCAGCAGCAAGGGACAGGCTAATGAAAAACTGTTTTTT. Encoded protein: CASSKGQANEKLFF.

V gene TRBV25-1 combines with J gene TRBJ2-7; D may be TRBD2 (6 bases). CDR3 length equals 17 residues. V was trimmed by 3 bases and J by 7 bases, leaving 25 bases between them. Germline V gives CDR1 MGHDK, CDR2 SYGVNS. The CDR3 bases are TGTGCCAGCAGTGATGACCCCGGGACTGGTACCTCCAATGAGCAGTACTTC. The encoded protein is CASSDDPGTGTSNEQYF.

With respect to this clonotype: Given a much more abundant clone one base away, this may be a read error. The genes are TRBV13 and TRBJ1-3; 7 positions agree with TRBD1. This CDR3 has 16 residues. Germline CDR1 is PRHDT and CDR2 is FYEKMQ (reference sequence). The CDR3 reads CVSSSNRGTYGNTIYF. The CDR3 region has the DNA TGTGTCAGCAGTTCAAACAGGGGAACCTATGGAAACACCATATATTTT. Full variable domain (outside the CDR3, taken from reference TRBV13 and TRBJ1-3): AAGVIQSPRHLIKEKRETATLKCYPIPRHDTVYWYQQGPGQDPQFLISFYEKMQSDKGSIPDRFSAQQFSDYHSELNMSSLELGDSALYFCVSSSNRGTYGNTIYFGEGSWLTVV.

The rearrangement uses TRBV29-1 and TRBJ2-7; the match to TRBD1 covers 9 bases. The CDR3 has 14 residues. Germline trimming cut 4 bases from V and 2 bases from J; bases unmatched to any gene: 6. CDR1 is SQVTM, CDR2 ANQGSEA, per germline. The CDR3 here is CSVGGRTGAYEQYF. The CDR3 bases are TGCAGCGTTGGGGGCAGGACAGGGGCCTACGAGCAGTACTTC.

In its sample, this clonotype was seen once. The chain employs TRBV20-1 and TRBJ1-2; weak D call: TRBD1 (6 bases). Trimming shortened V by 0 bases and J by 12 bases, and 23 bases separated the two germline ends. The CDR3 loop spans 15 amino acids. CDR1 and CDR2 from the germline V gene are DFQATT and SNEGSKA (reference sequence). The CDR3 region has the DNA TGCAGTGCTAGAGATGGCAGGGGACAATCTATGATCGACACCTTC. The encoded protein is CSARDGRGQSMIDTF.

In this sample, this clonotype turned up many times. The chain links TRBV25-1 to TRBJ1-2; D uncertain. Per germline, CDR1 MGHDK and CDR2 SYGVNS. The CDR3 is 12 residues long. Trimming left V 3 bases short and J 12 bases short, with 14 bases between. The CDR3 protein is CASSDSSHPHTF. For the CDR3, the DNA is TGTGCCAGCAGTGATTCTAGCCACCCCCACACCTTC.

This clonotype has at least ten counts. The CDR3 DNA reads as TGTGCCAGCAGCGAGGGGTGGGCCCGGACCTACGAGCAGTACTTC. Translation gives CASSEGWARTYEQYF. The chain is built from TRBV7-2 and TRBJ2-7; the D gene could be TRBD1 or TRBD2 (5 bases each). The germline V and J ends were trimmed by 5 bases and 2 bases, with 16 bases remaining between them. Germline V lookup: CDR1 SGHTA, CDR2 FQGNSA. CDR3 length: 15 amino acids.

J is TRBJ2-3 and V is TRBV29-1, with D maybe TRBD2 (6 bases). The CDR3 loop spans 13 amino acids. Germline V gives CDR1 SQVTM, CDR2 ANQGSEA. The germline V and J ends were trimmed by 7 bases and 8 bases, with 19 bases remaining between them. The CDR3 DNA follows: TGCAGCGCCTCCCCCGGGGGTGTTGGTACGCAGTATTTT. Translating it yields CSASPGGVGTQYF.

There are a few counts of this clonotype. The junction and the germline gene differ at one end; a read error may be behind it. The CDR3 DNA reads TGTGCCAGCAGTGCCCAACCCAAGGGGGTGTCGTCCTACGAGCAGTACTTC. Translated: CASSAQPKGVSSYEQYF. The V gene is TRBV10-3, the J gene TRBJ2-7; a weak D match, TRBD1 (6 bases). Per the germline V gene, CDR1 is ENHRY and CDR2 is SYGVKD. The CDR3 loop spans 17 amino acids.

The table lists this clonotype with a few counts. The V gene is TRBV14, the J gene TRBJ1-3, with D uncertain. CDR3 size: 16 residues. V lost 8 bases to trimming and J lost 0 bases, with 17 bases between them. The germline gives CDR1 SGHDN, CDR2 FVKESK. The CDR3 loop reads CASSPRSQSSGNTIYF. The CDR3 region has the DNA TGTGCCAGCTCACCACGGTCCCAGAGCTCTGGAAACACCATATATTTT.

Comment on this clonotype: A much larger clone is a single base away; this may be a read error. The V call is TRBV7-9, the J call TRBJ1-1; 8 bases map to TRBD1. Germline CDR1 SEHNR, CDR2 FQNEAQ (reference sequence). CDR3 length: 14 amino acids. The CDR3 coding sequence is TGCGCCAGCAGCCACGGACAGGGCAACACTGAAGTTTTCTTT. Amino acids: CASSHGQGNTEVFF.